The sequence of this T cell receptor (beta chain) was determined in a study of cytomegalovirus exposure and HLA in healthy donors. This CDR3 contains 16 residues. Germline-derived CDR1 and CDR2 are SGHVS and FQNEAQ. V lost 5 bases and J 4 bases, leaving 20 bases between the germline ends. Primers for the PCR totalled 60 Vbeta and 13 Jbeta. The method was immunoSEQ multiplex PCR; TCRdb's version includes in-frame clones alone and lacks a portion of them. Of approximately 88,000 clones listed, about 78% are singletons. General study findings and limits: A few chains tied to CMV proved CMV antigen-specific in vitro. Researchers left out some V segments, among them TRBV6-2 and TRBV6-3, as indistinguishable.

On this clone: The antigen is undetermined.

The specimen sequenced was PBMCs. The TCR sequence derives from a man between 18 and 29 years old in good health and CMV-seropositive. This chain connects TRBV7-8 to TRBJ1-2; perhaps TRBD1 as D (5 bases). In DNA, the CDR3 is TGTGCCAGCAGCCCACCGCGTAGCGGGGGGTCCTATGGCTACACCTTC. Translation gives CASSPPRSGGSYGYTF. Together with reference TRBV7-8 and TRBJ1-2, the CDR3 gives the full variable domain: GAGVSQSPRYKVAKRGQDVALRCDPISGHVSLFWYQQALGQGPEFLTYFQNEAQLDKSGLPSDRFFAERPEGSVSTLKIQRTQQEDSAVYLCASSPPRSGGSYGYTFGSGTRLTVV.